The T cell receptor (beta chain) described here comes from a study of CD8+ T cells in alopecia areata. Study details: Tofacitinib therapy lasting 6 to 18 months was followed by 6 months off drug. Study-wide points: Affected lesional scalp, above all in alopecia totalis/universalis, was more clonal than normal scalp. Sequences from scalp samples also cover resident alphabeta T cells of normal skin.

Regarding this clone: Its antigen is not known.

Germline V gene lookup returns CDR1 SGHTA and CDR2 FQGNSA. Between the trimmed V and J ends, which lost 1 base and 5 bases, there was a span of 6 bases. There are 13 residues in the CDR3. RNA, once extracted, was reverse transcribed into cDNA for use as the sequencing template. Sequencing used immunoSEQ multiplex PCR; TCRdb keeps in-frame clones, though not all of them. The sample holds more than 100,000 clones, 58% seen once. This clonotype originated in a human donor with alopecia areata. The chain combines TRBV7-2 with TRBJ2-1; a weak D match, TRBD1 (6 bases). The source was CD4+ T cells sorted from blood, collected at week 0. CDR3 bases: TGTGCCAGCAGCTTAGACAGGGACAATGAGCAGTTCTTC. Translated, it gives CASSLDRDNEQFF.